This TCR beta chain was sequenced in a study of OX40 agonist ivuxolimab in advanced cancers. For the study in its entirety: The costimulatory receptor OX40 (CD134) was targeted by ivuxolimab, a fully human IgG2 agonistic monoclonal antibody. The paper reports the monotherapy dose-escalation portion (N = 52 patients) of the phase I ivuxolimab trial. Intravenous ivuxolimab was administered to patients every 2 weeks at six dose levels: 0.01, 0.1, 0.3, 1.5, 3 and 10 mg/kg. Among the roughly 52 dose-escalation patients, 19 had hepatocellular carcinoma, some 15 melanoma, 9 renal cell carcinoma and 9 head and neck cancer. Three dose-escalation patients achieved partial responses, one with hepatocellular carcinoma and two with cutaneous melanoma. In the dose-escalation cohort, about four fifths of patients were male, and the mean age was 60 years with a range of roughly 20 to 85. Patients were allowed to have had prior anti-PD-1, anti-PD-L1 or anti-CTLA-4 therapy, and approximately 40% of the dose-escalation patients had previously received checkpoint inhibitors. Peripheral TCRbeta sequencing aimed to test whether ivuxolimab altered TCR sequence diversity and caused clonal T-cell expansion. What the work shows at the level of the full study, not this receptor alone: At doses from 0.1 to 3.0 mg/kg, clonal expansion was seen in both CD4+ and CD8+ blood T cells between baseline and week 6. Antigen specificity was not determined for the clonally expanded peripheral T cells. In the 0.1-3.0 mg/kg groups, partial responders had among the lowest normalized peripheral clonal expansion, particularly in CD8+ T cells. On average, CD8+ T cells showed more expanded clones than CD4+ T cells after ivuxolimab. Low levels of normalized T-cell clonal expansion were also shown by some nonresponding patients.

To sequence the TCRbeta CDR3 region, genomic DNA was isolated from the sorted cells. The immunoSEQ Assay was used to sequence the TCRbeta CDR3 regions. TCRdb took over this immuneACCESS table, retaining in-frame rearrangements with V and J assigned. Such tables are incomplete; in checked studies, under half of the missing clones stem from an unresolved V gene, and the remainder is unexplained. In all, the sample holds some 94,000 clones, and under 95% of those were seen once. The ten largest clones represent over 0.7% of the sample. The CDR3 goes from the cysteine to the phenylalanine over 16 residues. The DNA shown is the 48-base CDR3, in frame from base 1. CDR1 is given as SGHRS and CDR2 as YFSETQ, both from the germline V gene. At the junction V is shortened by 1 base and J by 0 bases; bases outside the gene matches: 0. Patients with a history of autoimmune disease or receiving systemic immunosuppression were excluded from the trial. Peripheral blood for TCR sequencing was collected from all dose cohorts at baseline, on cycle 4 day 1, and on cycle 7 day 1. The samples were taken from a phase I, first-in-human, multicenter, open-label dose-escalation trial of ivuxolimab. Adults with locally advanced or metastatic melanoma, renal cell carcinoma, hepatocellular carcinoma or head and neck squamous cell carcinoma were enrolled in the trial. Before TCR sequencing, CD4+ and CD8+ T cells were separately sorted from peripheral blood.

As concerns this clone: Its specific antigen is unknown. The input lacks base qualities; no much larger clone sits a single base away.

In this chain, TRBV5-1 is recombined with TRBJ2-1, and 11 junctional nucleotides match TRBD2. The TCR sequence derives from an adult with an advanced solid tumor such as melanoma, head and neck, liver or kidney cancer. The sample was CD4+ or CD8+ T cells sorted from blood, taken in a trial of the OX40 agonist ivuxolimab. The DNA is TGCGCCAGCAGCTTGACTAGCGGGAGCTCCTACAATGAGCAGTTCTTC. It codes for CASSLTSGSSYNEQFF.